The sequence of this TCR beta chain was determined in a study of blood T cells in healthy people across ages. Study-level findings and limits: Age showed a roughly linear inverse relationship with TCR beta diversity per million T cells. Naive and antigen-experienced cells were not separated, limiting conclusive comparison.

V shed 4 bases, J shed 4 bases, and the junction held 6 bases outside the gene matches. Germline lookup yields CDR1 LGHDT and CDR2 YNNKEL (reference sequence). The CDR3 sequence is 14 residues long. A second PCR of 7 to 11 cycles used a sample-barcoded 5' primer and a J-beta primer mix. TCRdb reprocessed the 5' RACE reads via MiXCR and lists one record per CDR3 protein. This table holds roughly 800,000 distinct CDR3 sequences, 25% found once. A note on this clonotype: Its antigen remains unknown.

The same specimen was also included in a second study, on T cells of mothers and their children. From that second work: Donors were a few healthy Caucasian mothers and their six children.

The J gene is TRBJ2-7, the V gene TRBV3-1, with TRBD2 matching 8 bases. Sequences were obtained from blood. The sequence derives from a boy aged 5-17 years in good health. CDR3 DNA: TGTGCCAGCAGCCTCCGGGAGGGCCGGTACGAGCAGTACTTC. This sequence encodes CASSLREGRYEQYF.